This T cell receptor beta chain appears in the sequencing data of a study of control samples from healthy donors and cancer patients. The length of the CDR3 is 14 residues. Germline V CDR1 and CDR2: LGHDT, YNNKEL (reference sequence). Trimming pared 4 bases from V and 4 bases from J, leaving 11 bases between. Data came from immunoSEQ multiplex PCR; TCRdb stores just in-frame clones and leaves some out. Among around 180,000 clones, 85% to 90% were seen once, and the ten largest hold around 5%. Specimen: blood. J is TRBJ1-5 and V is TRBV3-1 (or the pseudogene TRBV3-2); unclear D gene. This TCR derives from a woman between 25 and 40 years old in good health. The CDR3 here is CASSPRILNQPQHF. For the CDR3, the DNA is TGTGCCAGCAGCCCCCGGATCCTTAATCAGCCCCAGCATTTT.